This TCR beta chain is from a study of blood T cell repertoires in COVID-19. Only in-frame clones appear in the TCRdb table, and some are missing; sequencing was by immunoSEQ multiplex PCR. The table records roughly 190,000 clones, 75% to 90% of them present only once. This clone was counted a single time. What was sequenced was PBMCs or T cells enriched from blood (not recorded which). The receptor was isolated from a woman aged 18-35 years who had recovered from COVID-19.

The CDR3 reads CASSPDRPRGELFF. CDR3 nucleotide sequence: TGTGCCAGCAGCCCCGACAGACCCCGGGGGGAGCTGTTTTTT. V usage is TRBV9 and J usage is TRBJ2-2; D may be TRBD1 (5 bases). The CDR3 covers 14 residues. The V end lost 4 bases, the J end lost 8 bases, and 15 bases lay between the germline ends. Per the germline V gene, CDR1 is SGDLS and CDR2 is YYNGEE.